The sequence of this TCR beta chain was determined in a study of blood T cell repertoires in COVID-19. CDR3 size: 13 residues. V lost 3 bases and J lost 6; bases outside the gene matches: 3. Germline CDR1 and CDR2: SGHTA and FQGNSA. Per the original methods: Estimated nucleated cell counts came from reference gene primer amplification. Only in-frame clones appear in the TCRdb table, and some are missing; sequencing was by immunoSEQ multiplex PCR. V and J calls and clone size come straight from that table; D and trimming were deduced from the DNA. The sample lists approximately 200,000 clones; about 81% were seen once.

This receptor was taken from a woman of 80 years or more with COVID-19, enrolled during active disease. The rearrangement joins TRBV7-2 to TRBJ2-7; 9 nucleotides align to TRBD2. Specimen: peripheral blood. CDR3 loop: CASSLRGGSEQYF. CDR3 DNA: TGTGCCAGCAGCTTGCGGGGGGGCAGCGAGCAGTACTTC.